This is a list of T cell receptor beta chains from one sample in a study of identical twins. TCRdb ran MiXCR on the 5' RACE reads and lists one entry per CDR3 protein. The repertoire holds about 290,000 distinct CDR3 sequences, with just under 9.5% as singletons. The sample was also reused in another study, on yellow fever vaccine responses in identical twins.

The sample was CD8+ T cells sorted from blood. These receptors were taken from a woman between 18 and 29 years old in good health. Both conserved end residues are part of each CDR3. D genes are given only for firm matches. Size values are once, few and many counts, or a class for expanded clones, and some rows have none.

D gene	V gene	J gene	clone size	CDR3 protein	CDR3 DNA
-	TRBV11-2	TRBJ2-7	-	CASSPRPERNEQYF	TGTGCCAGCAGCCCCCGACCTGAGCGCAACGAGCAGTACTTC
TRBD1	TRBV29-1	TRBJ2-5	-	CSVDYGDSEEETQYF	TGCAGCGTTGATTACGGGGACAGCGAGGAAGAGACCCAGTACTTC
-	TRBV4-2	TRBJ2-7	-	CASSQERGSALEQYF	TGTGCCAGCAGCCAAGAAAGGGGGTCGGCCCTGGAGCAGTACTTC
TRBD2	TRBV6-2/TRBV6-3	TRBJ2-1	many	CASSPWMGLAGDEQFF	TGTGCCAGCAGTCCTTGGATGGGACTAGCGGGAGATGAGCAGTTCTTC
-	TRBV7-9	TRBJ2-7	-	CASRGWEEEAEQYF	TGTGCCAGCAGAGGTTGGGAGGAGGAAGCCGAGCAGTACTTC
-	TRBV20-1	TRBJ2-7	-	CSARETSSYEQYF	TGCAGTGCCCGGGAAACGTCATCCTACGAGCAGTACTTC
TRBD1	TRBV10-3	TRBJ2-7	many	CAISEWTGGYEQYF	TGTGCCATCAGTGAGTGGACAGGGGGCTACGAGCAGTACTTC
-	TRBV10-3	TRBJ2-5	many	CAISEDVRGQETQYF	TGTGCCATCAGTGAGGACGTGAGGGGCCAAGAGACCCAGTACTTC
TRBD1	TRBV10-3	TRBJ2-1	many	CAISEPRNIGQAAYNEQFF	TGTGCCATCAGTGAGCCGAGGAATATAGGACAGGCAGCCTACAATGAGCAGTTCTTC
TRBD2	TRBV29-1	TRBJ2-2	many	CSAWTSPGELFF	TGCAGCGCATGGACTAGCCCCGGGGAGCTGTTTTTT
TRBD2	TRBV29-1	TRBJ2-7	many	CSVPRGAGGPAEQYF	TGCAGCGTGCCCCGGGGAGCGGGAGGGCCTGCCGAGCAGTACTTC
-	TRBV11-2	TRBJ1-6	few	CASSLVQVLGNSPLHF	TGTGCCAGCAGCTTAGTTCAGGTTCTTGGAAATTCACCCCTCCACTTT
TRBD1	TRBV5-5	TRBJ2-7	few	CPSRFAGQGYEQYF	TGTCCCAGCAGGTTCGCGGGACAGGGATACGAGCAGTACTTC
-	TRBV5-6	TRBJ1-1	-	CASSLGGDALEAFF	TGTGCCAGCAGCTTGGGGGGGGACGCCCTTGAAGCTTTCTTT
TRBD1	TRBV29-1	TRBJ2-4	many	CRTEQPRTGPF	TGCAGGACCGAACAACCACGGACAGGTCCCTTC
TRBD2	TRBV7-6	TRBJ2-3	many	CASSWTSGDPSSTDTQYF	TGTGCCAGCAGCTGGACTAGCGGGGACCCGTCTAGCACAGATACGCAGTATTTT
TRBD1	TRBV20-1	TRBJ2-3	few	CSARDGYATGITDTQYF	TGCAGTGCTAGAGATGGGTACGCGACAGGGATTACAGATACGCAGTATTTT
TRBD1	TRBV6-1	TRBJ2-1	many	CASSTGQGSYNEQFF	TGTGCCAGCAGTACCGGACAGGGGTCCTACAATGAGCAGTTCTTC
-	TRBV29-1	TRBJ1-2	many	CSYRGFRDYGYTF	TGCAGCTACCGGGGGTTTCGGGACTATGGCTACACCTTC
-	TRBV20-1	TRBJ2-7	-	CSARDNRVGYEQYF	TGCAGTGCTAGAGATAACAGGGTCGGCTACGAGCAGTACTTC
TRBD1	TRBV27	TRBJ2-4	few	CASRYVGGHAKNIQYF	TGTGCCAGCAGATATGTAGGGGGCCATGCCAAAAACATTCAGTACTTC
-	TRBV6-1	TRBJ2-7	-	CASSEAHNSYEQYF	TGTGCCAGCAGTGAAGCGCACAACTCCTACGAGCAGTACTTC
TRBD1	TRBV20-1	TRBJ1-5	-	CSLRQGVGQPQHF	TGCAGTTTGAGACAGGGGGTAGGTCAGCCCCAGCATTTT
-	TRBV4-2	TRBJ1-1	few	CASSQARDTEAFF	TGTGCCAGCAGCCAAGCCCGGGACACTGAAGCTTTCTTT
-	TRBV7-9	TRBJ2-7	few	CASGGKNLINEQYF	TGTGCATCCGGGGGTAAGAACCTAATCAACGAGCAGTACTTC
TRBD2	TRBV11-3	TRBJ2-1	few	CASSSASGFYNEQFF	TGTGCCAGCAGCTCCGCTAGCGGTTTTTACAATGAGCAGTTCTTC
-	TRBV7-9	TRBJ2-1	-	CASSLGQDKFF	TGTGCCAGCAGCTTAGGTCAGGACAAGTTCTTC
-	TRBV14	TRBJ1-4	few	CASSLLGGLNEKLFF	TGTGCCAGCAGTCTCCTGGGAGGCCTTAATGAAAAACTGTTTTTT
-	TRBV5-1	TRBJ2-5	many	CASSLGRGETQYF	TGTGCCAGCAGTTTGGGGCGGGGCGAGACCCAGTACTTC
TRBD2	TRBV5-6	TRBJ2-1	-	CASWSGAYYNEQFF	TGTGCCAGCTGGAGCGGGGCCTACTACAATGAGCAGTTCTTC
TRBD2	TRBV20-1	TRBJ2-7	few	CSALPSGEWNEQYF	TGCAGTGCTTTGCCGAGCGGGGAGTGGAACGAGCAGTACTTC
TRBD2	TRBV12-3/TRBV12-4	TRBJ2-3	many	CASSLRGDPTDTQYF	TGTGCCAGCAGTCTACGGGGGGACCCCACAGATACGCAGTATTTT
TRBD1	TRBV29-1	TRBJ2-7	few	CSVTDRDSYEQYF	TGCAGCGTGACGGACAGGGACTCCTACGAGCAGTACTTC
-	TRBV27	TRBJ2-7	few	CASSLRGGGRQQYF	TGTGCCAGCAGTCTCAGGGGGGGAGGCCGCCAGCAGTACTTC
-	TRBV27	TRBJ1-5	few	CASSTGLNQPQHF	TGTGCCAGCAGTACAGGGTTAAATCAGCCCCAGCATTTT
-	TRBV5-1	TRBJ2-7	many	CASSLEAGKGYEQYF	TGCGCCAGCAGCTTGGAGGCAGGCAAAGGGTACGAGCAGTACTTC
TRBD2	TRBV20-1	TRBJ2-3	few	CSARELAGTTDTQYF	TGCAGTGCTAGAGAACTAGCGGGGACCACAGATACGCAGTATTTT